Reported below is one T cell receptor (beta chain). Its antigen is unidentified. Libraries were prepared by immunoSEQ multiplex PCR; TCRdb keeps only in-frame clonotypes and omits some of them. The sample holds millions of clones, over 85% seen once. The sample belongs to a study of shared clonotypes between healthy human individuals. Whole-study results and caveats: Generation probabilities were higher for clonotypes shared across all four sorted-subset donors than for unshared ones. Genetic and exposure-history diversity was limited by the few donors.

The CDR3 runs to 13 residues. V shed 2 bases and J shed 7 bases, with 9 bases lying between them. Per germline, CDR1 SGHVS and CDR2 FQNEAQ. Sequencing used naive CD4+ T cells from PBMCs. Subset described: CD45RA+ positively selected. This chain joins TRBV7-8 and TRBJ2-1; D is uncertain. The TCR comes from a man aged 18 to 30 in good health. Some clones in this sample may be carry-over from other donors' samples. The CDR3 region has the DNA TGTGCCAGCAGCTTAAGGGCGAGTAATGAGCAGTTCTTC. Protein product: CASSLRASNEQFF.